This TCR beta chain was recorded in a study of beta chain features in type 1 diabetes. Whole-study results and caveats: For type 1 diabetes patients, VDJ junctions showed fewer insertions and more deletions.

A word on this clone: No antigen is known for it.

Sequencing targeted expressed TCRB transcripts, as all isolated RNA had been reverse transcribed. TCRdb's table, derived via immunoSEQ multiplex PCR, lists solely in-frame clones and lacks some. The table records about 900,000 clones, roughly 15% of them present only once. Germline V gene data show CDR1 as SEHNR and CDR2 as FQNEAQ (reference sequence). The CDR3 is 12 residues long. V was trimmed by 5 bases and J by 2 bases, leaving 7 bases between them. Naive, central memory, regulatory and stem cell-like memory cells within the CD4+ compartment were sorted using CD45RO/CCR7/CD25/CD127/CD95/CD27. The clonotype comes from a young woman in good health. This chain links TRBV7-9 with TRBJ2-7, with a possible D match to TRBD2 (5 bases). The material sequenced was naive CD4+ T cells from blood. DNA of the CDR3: TGTGCCAGCAGCGACTACGCCTACGAGCAGTACTTC. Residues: CASSDYAYEQYF.